These 28 T cell receptor beta chains originate from one sample sequenced in a study of T cells in women clearing cervical HPV infection. Generated by immunoSEQ multiplex PCR, the TCRdb table keeps only in-frame clones and is missing some. This listing includes 27,000 or so clones. Sequenced input: blood buffy coat. The receptors were gathered from a woman aged 18 to 75 with a cervical HPV16 infection that either progressed to CIN3+ or cleared (not recorded which).

Details on this clone: The missing CDR3 end, 3 residues past where the read stops, is filled in from the germline J gene. The V call is TRBV5-6, the J call TRBJ2-3, with unresolved D. Germline CDR1 is SGHDT and CDR2 is YYEEEE. V was clipped by 3 bases and J by 1 base, with 3 bases between them. CDR3 size: 12 residues. The CDR3 here is CASSSGTDTQYF. The covered CDR3 bases are TGTGCCAGCAGCTCGGGCACAGATACG.

About this clone: The sequence runs out 3 residues before the end of the CDR3; the remainder is reconstructed from the germline J gene. This chain connects TRBV2 to TRBJ1-2; 9 nucleotides line up with TRBD1. This CDR3 region has 13 residues. The V and J ends lost 4 bases and 4 bases, in that order; junction bases with no gene match: 1. CDR1 is SNHLY and CDR2 is FYNNEI in the germline V gene. The CDR3 reads CASSGTGAYGYTF. The part of the CDR3 DNA that was read is TGTGCCAGCAGTGGGACAGGGGCCTATGGC.

The DNA read from the CDR3 is TGCAGTGCTCAGGGGGCAGGGTATAATGGC. This encodes CSAQGAGYNG. The full CDR3 sequence reads CSAQGAGYNGYTF. V and J are TRBV20-1 and TRBJ1-2; 8 positions agree with TRBD1. The CDR3 end lies 3 residues beyond the end of the read and is filled in from the germline J gene. Germline CDR1 and CDR2: DFQATT and SNEGSKA (reference sequence). There are 13 residues in the CDR3. V lost 5 bases to trimming and J lost 6 bases; unmatched junction nucleotides: 8.

Concerning this clone: The sequenced fragment ends 3 residues before the CDR3 boundary, so the rest is inferred from the germline J gene. J is TRBJ2-7 and V is TRBV18, with 9 positions matching TRBD1. The J segment lost 3 bases and the V segment lost 2 bases, leaving 5 bases of the junction unmatched. Germline CDR1 is KGHSH and CDR2 is LQKENI. This CDR3 is 15 amino acids long. The CDR3 loop is CASSPESTGGYEQYF. CDR3 DNA, as far as it was read: TGTGCCAGCTCACCAGAATCGACAGGGGGCTACGAG.

About this clone itself: One end of the junction does not line up with germline, which may come from a read error. The read falls 3 residues short of the CDR3 end, and the missing part is taken from the germline J gene. This sample includes further DNA sequences coding for the same CDR3. The chain uses TRBV5-1 and TRBJ1-2, with TRBD1 identical over 7 bases. CDR1 SGHRS and CDR2 YFSETQ come from the germline V gene. The CDR3 length is 13 residues. The CDR3 sequence: CASSPRDSYGYTF. The DNA read from the CDR3 is TGCGCCAGCAGCCCGAGGGACAGCTATGGG.

Worth noting for this clone: The read halts 3 residues ahead of the CDR3 end, with the missing end drawn from the germline J gene. The V call is TRBV18, the J call TRBJ1-2; perhaps TRBD1 as D (5 bases). The CDR3 contains 15 residues. CDR1 is KGHSH and CDR2 is LQKENI in the germline V gene. The CDR3 DNA, read in part, is TGTGCCAGCTCACCACCCCGGGGGAGGACCTACGAC. Translated, it gives CASSPPRGRTYD. The full CDR3 protein is CASSPPRGRTYDYTF.

Notes on this clone: The observed sequence ends 3 residues before the CDR3 terminus, with the missing tail filled in from the germline J gene. This chain joins TRBV18 and TRBJ1-1, with 7 bases matching TRBD1. V lost 2 bases and J lost 1; bases outside the gene matches: 13. The germline gives CDR1 KGHSH, CDR2 LQKENI. The CDR3 covers 18 residues. The DNA read from the CDR3 is TGTGCCAGCTCACCATTGAGGCAGGGGGGAGGCTCGAACACTGAA. It is translated as CASSPLRQGGGSNTE. The CDR3, in full, reads CASSPLRQGGGSNTEAFF.

With regard to this clone: Read coverage stops 3 residues before the CDR3 terminus; the germline J gene supplies the remainder. J is TRBJ2-3 and V is TRBV20-1; TRBD1 might be the D (6 bases). With 6 bases removed from V and 2 bases from J, the gap between germline ends came to 12 bases. In germline, CDR1 is DFQATT, CDR2 SNEGSKA (reference sequence). The CDR3 is made up of 13 amino acids. The CDR3 sequence is CSAPGAATDTQYF. The part of the CDR3 DNA that was read is TGCAGTGCACCAGGGGCAGCCACAGATACG.

As concerns this clone: The read ends 3 residues before the CDR3 terminus; that terminus is restored from the germline J gene. This chain joins TRBV7-2 and TRBJ1-4, with a tentative D call TRBD1 (6 bases). From germline, CDR1 is SGHTA and CDR2 FQGNSA. This CDR3 contains 15 residues. The V end was cut by 0 bases, the J end by 2 bases, with 7 bases between. The sequenced CDR3 bases are TGTGCCAGCAGCTTAGCGGGGGCGACTAATGAAAAA. It codes for CASSLAGATNEK. The whole CDR3 is CASSLAGATNEKLFF.

Remarks on this clone: With the read ending 3 residues before the CDR3 end, the germline J gene is used to fill in that end. This chain connects TRBV19 to TRBJ2-5; 7 bases fit TRBD2. The CDR3 spans 14 residues. Trimming at V came to 6 bases and at J to 5 bases, leaving 9 bases not matched to a gene. The germline V gene encodes CDR1 LNHDA and CDR2 SQIVND (reference sequence). CDR3 bases read: TGTGCCAGTAGAGAGTGGGGGGGAGAGGAGACC. The encoded protein is CASREWGGEET. The CDR3 as a whole reads CASREWGGEETQYF.

In regard to this clone: The CDR3 end lies 3 residues beyond the end of the read and is filled in from the germline J gene. The chain combines TRBV14 with TRBJ1-1; possibly TRBD1 for D (5 bases). Germline CDR1 SGHDN, CDR2 FVKESK. V was pared by 4 bases and J by 5 bases, with 11 bases between. The CDR3 spans 13 residues. CDR3 DNA (partial): TGTGCCAGCAGCCCCGTAGCAGGGACTGAA. Encoded protein: CASSPVAGTE. The CDR3 as a whole reads CASSPVAGTEAFF.

Concerning this clone: From the germline J gene comes the end of the CDR3, since the read stops 3 residues before it. This chain joins TRBV13 and TRBJ1-5, with a tentative D call TRBD1 (5 bases). The CDR3 runs to 12 residues. Germline loops: CDR1 PRHDT, CDR2 FYEKMQ (reference sequence). CDR3 sequence: CASSFRWGPQHF. CDR3 DNA (partial): TGTGCCAGCAGCTTTAGGTGGGGCCCC.

In the case of this clone: The missing CDR3 end, 3 residues past where the read stops, is filled in from the germline J gene. This sequence joins TRBV7-2 and TRBJ2-1; TRBD1 aligns across 7 bases. Per the germline V gene, CDR1 is SGHTA and CDR2 is FQGNSA. V lost 6 bases, J lost 5 bases, and 7 bases stayed unmatched. This CDR3 has 14 residues. The CDR3 bases that were read are TGTGCCAGCAGACTCGGGACAGCCAACAATGAG. Translating it yields CASRLGTANNE. The CDR3 in full is CASRLGTANNEQFF.

CDR3 protein: CASSHKGGVANEQFF. CDR3 DNA (partial): TGTGCCAGCAGCCACAAGGGGGGGGTAGCCAATGAG. The V gene is TRBV7-2, the J gene TRBJ2-1, with a tentative D call TRBD2 (7 bases). The read terminates 3 residues ahead of where the CDR3 ends, so the germline J gene completes it. This CDR3 has 15 residues. The germline V and J ends were trimmed by 5 bases and 6 bases, with 17 bases remaining between them. Germline CDR1 is SGHTA and CDR2 is FQGNSA.

About this clone: The CDR3 end falls 3 residues outside the read, so it is completed with the germline J gene. V gene TRBV14 combines with J gene TRBJ1-4; 7 positions agree with TRBD1. The CDR3 runs to 14 residues. After removal of 6 bases from V and 3 bases from J, the junction contained 4 bases not matched to a gene. Germline-derived CDR1 and CDR2 are SGHDN and FVKESK. The CDR3 DNA, read in part, is TGTGCCAGCAGGAGACAGGGCCCTAATGAAAAA. Amino acids: CASRRQGPNEK. In full, the CDR3 is CASRRQGPNEKLFF.

Notes on this clone: The read gets to within 3 residues of the CDR3 end, and the germline J gene fills in the rest. This rearrangement joins TRBV5-1 to TRBJ2-1; 8 nucleotides align to TRBD2. V was pared by 3 bases and J by 4 bases, with 9 bases of the junction left unmatched. CDR3 length: 16 amino acids. Germline V gives CDR1 SGHRS, CDR2 YFSETQ. The CDR3 here is CASSSVGGLVYNEQFF. CDR3 DNA (partial): TGCGCCAGCAGCTCCGTGGGGGGACTAGTATACAATGAG.

As for this clone: The CDR3 goes on 3 residues after the read ends, and that part is filled in from the germline J gene. The chain employs TRBV5-8 and TRBJ1-6, with 9 bases that match TRBD1. J lost 6 bases, V lost 2 bases, and 3 bases had no gene match. Germline lookup yields CDR1 SGHTS and CDR2 YDEGEE. CDR3 size: 15 residues. The DNA read from the CDR3 is TGTGCCAGCAGCTTCACAGGGGGCTCTAATTCACCC. As protein: CASSFTGGSNSP. The full CDR3 is CASSFTGGSNSPLHF.

A remark on this clone: The read comes to an end 3 residues before the CDR3 does, leaving the germline J gene to fill in the end. The chain employs TRBV5-4 and TRBJ2-3; 8 bases fit TRBD2. V was pared by 1 base and J by 5 bases, with 9 bases of the junction left unmatched. This CDR3 is built from 16 residues. Germline lookup yields CDR1 SGHNT and CDR2 YYREEE (reference sequence). The CDR3 sequence: CASSLMVAGSVDTQYF. The part of the CDR3 DNA that was read is TGTGCCAGCAGCTTGATGGTAGCGGGGTCGGTAGATACG.

Concerning this clone itself: The sequenced fragment ends 3 residues before the CDR3 boundary, so the rest is inferred from the germline J gene. V usage is TRBV7-9 and J usage is TRBJ2-1; no definite D call. The CDR3 has 13 amino acids. Per germline, CDR1 SEHNR and CDR2 FQNEAQ (reference sequence). V lost 5 bases, J lost 5 bases, and 10 bases lay in between. The CDR3 spells CASSGARNNEQFF. The sequenced CDR3 bases are TGTGCCAGCAGCGGAGCGAGGAACAATGAG.

As to this clone: The junction differs from germline at one of its ends, possibly a read error. Read coverage stops 3 residues before the CDR3 terminus; the germline J gene supplies the remainder. This CDR3 is also generated by other DNA sequences in the sample. V is TRBV2 and J is TRBJ1-3; no reliable D call. Germline V gene sequence: CDR1 SNHLY, CDR2 FYNNEI. The CDR3 loop spans 14 amino acids. The sequenced CDR3 bases are TGTGCCAGCAGTGCCGCGGCGATAATTAACACT. Protein sequence: CASSAAAIINT. The full CDR3 protein is CASSAAAIINTIYF.

Remarks on this clone: Read sequence stops 3 residues before the CDR3 end, and the germline J gene provides the missing end. The chain couples TRBV7-2 to TRBJ1-2, with 10 bases aligning to TRBD1. The CDR3 runs to 14 residues. V gave up 4 bases and J gave up 5 bases; unmatched junction bases: 4. Per germline, CDR1 SGHTA and CDR2 FQGNSA. CDR3 sequence reads: CASSWRQGAYGYTF. The sequenced CDR3 bases are TGTGCCAGCAGCTGGAGACAGGGGGCTTATGGC. Full variable domain (outside the CDR3, taken from reference TRBV7-2 and TRBJ1-2): GAGVSQSPSNKVTEKGKDVELRCDPISGHTALYWYRQSLGQGLEFLIYFQGNSAPDKSGLPSDRFSAERTGGSVSTLTIQRTQQEDSAVYLCASSWRQGAYGYTFGSGTRLTVV.

Judged by frequency, this clone is medium-sized. The read gets to within 3 residues of the CDR3 end, and the germline J gene fills in the rest. This sequence joins TRBV29-1 and TRBJ2-7; D could derive from TRBD1 or TRBD2 (5 bases each). V lost 0 bases and J lost 1, with 13 bases in between. Germline CDR1 SQVTM, CDR2 ANQGSEA. The CDR3 extends over 15 amino acids. CDR3 DNA, as far as it was read: TGCAGCGTTGAAGATCCGAGGGGTCTATCCTACGAG. Translation gives CSVEDPRGLSYE. The CDR3 in its entirety is CSVEDPRGLSYEQYF.

Remarks on this clone: The missing CDR3 end, 3 residues past where the read stops, is filled in from the germline J gene. The gene calls are TRBV5-1 and TRBJ1-4; tentatively, D is TRBD1 (5 bases). From germline, CDR1 is SGHRS and CDR2 YFSETQ. Trimming left V 0 bases short and J 7 bases short, with 13 bases between. This CDR3 has 15 residues. The CDR3 protein is CASSLEGREGEKLFF. Partial CDR3 DNA: TGCGCCAGCAGCTTGGAGGGCAGGGAGGGTGAAAAA.

Partial CDR3 DNA: TGTGCCAGCAGCTTAGCGTGGGTCACAGACAATGAG. Encoded protein: CASSLAWVTDNE. The entire CDR3 sequence reads CASSLAWVTDNEQFF. The V gene is TRBV7-9, the J gene TRBJ2-1; D gene ambiguous. From the germline J gene comes the end of the CDR3, since the read stops 3 residues before it. Germline values: CDR1 SEHNR, CDR2 FQNEAQ (reference sequence). The CDR3 is 15 amino acids. Trimming removed 0 bases at V and 5 bases at J, with 11 bases between.

In the case of this clone: The read terminates 3 residues ahead of where the CDR3 ends, so the germline J gene completes it. The chain has TRBV20-1 and TRBJ2-7, with 8 nucleotides matching TRBD2. This CDR3 region has 13 residues. Germline V lookup: CDR1 DFQATT, CDR2 SNEGSKA (reference sequence). V was clipped by 5 bases and J by 0 bases; unmatched bases: 3. The CDR3 here is CSALTSVSYEQYF. CDR3 DNA (partial): TGCAGTGCTTTGACTAGCGTCTCCTACGAG.

Comment on this clone: The CDR3 end is not reached by the read, which stops 3 residues before it; the germline J gene fills it in. The V gene is TRBV2, the J gene TRBJ2-3; 8 bases map to TRBD2. The germline gives CDR1 SNHLY, CDR2 FYNNEI. The CDR3 sequence is 14 residues long. The V segment lost 5 bases and the J segment 3 bases; nucleotides outside the gene matches: 4. The sequenced part of the CDR3 DNA is TGTGCCAGCAGTAAAAGCGGGGGTACAGATACG. It encodes CASSKSGGTDT. The whole CDR3 protein is CASSKSGGTDTQYF.

As regards this clone: The read terminates 3 residues before the CDR3 end, so the remaining end is supplied by the germline J gene. The chain combines TRBV20-1 with TRBJ1-3; D is perhaps TRBD1 (5 bases). Germline lookup yields CDR1 DFQATT and CDR2 SNEGSKA (reference sequence). Trimming left V 3 bases short and J 4 bases short, with 10 bases between. This CDR3 contains 13 residues. CDR3 residues: CSARGGAGNTIYF. The covered CDR3 bases are TGCAGTGCTAGGGGCGGGGCCGGAAACACC.

Turning to this clone: Read sequence stops 3 residues before the CDR3 end, and the germline J gene provides the missing end. The genes are TRBV5-1 and TRBJ2-3, with a possible D match to TRBD1 (6 bases). The CDR3 loop spans 15 amino acids. CDR1 and CDR2 from the germline V gene are SGHRS and YFSETQ. CDR3 amino acids: CASSLSGQLNQPQYF. CDR3 DNA, as far as it was read: TGCGCCAGCAGCCTAAGCGGACAGTTGAATCAGCCG.